Below, 7 T cell receptor beta chains from the same sample are listed, as sequenced in a study of T cell responses to AZD1222 COVID-19 vaccine. Libraries were prepared by immunoSEQ multiplex PCR; TCRdb keeps only in-frame clonotypes and omits some of them. The repertoire holds approximately 50,000 clones, with 60% to 85% as singletons. The sample was peripheral blood, taken on day 0 of AZD1222 vaccination. The receptors were sampled from an adult in good health.

The chain carries TRBV5-3 and TRBJ2-2; D ambiguous. TRBV5-3 is flagged as an ORF with uncertain function. This CDR3 region has 13 residues. V lost 3 bases, J lost 4 bases, and 7 bases lay in between. CDR3 DNA: TGTGCCAGAAGCTACCGGACCACCGGGGAGCTGTTTTTT. Translated, it gives CARSYRTTGELFF.

CDR3: CASSLGDGAGRLYNEQFF. The DNA for the CDR3 is TGTGCCAGCAGCTTAGGAGATGGGGCAGGGCGTCTTTACAATGAGCAGTTCTTC. The V and J genes are TRBV11-3 and TRBJ2-1, with a tentative D call TRBD1 (5 bases). The length of the CDR3 is 18 residues. Germline CDR1 reads SGHNT; CDR2 reads YENEEA. V gave up 1 base and J gave up 4 bases, with 20 bases separating them.

The chain joins TRBV7-2 to TRBJ1-5, with 7 bases identical to TRBD1. J lost 12 bases, V lost 6 bases, and 11 bases had no gene match. The germline V gene has CDR1 SGHTA and CDR2 FQGNSA. CDR3 length: 13 amino acids. As DNA, the CDR3 is TGTGCCAGCAGTCGAAACTCCCAGGGGGACCAGCATTTT. This codes for CASSRNSQGDQHF.

A few counts support this clone. The V call is TRBV2, the J call TRBJ2-5; D may correspond to TRBD1 or TRBD2 (5 bases each). With 8 bases removed from V and 0 bases from J, the gap between germline ends came to 10 bases. Germline V gene sequence: CDR1 SNHLY, CDR2 FYNNEI. The CDR3 extends over 13 amino acids. CDR3 nucleotides: TGTGCCAGCTCGGGACGGGACCAAGAGACCCAGTACTTC. Its translation is CASSGRDQETQYF. Based on the CDR3 plus reference TRBV2 and TRBJ2-5, the full variable domain is EPEVTQTPSHQVTQMGQEVILRCVPISNHLYFYWYRQILGQKVEFLVSFYNNEISEKSEIFDDQFSVERPDGSNFTLKIRSTKLEDSAMYFCASSGRDQETQYFGPGTRLLVL.

V and J are TRBV6-4 and TRBJ2-5; D is possibly TRBD2 (6 bases). V was shortened by 3 bases and J by 2 bases, with 13 bases between the two germline ends. This CDR3 is 15 amino acids long. Germline CDR1 is MRHNA and CDR2 is SNTAGT. The CDR3 loop reads CASSESGGAQETQYF. The CDR3 bases are TGTGCCAGCAGTGAATCCGGCGGGGCGCAAGAGACCCAGTACTTC.

The rearrangement uses TRBV19 and TRBJ1-2; possible D gene TRBD1, 5 bases. V gave up 6 bases and J gave up 8 bases, with 28 bases separating them. This CDR3 comprises 17 residues. Germline V lookup: CDR1 LNHDA, CDR2 SQIVND (reference sequence). CDR3 protein: CASSVPKGRRQGGGYTF. CDR3 nucleotides: TGTGCCAGTAGCGTACCTAAGGGACGGAGGCAAGGTGGGGGCTACACCTTC.

This chain joins TRBV28 and TRBJ2-2; 7 bases are a match to TRBD1. V lost 6 bases and J lost 3; bases outside the gene matches: 4. Per the germline V gene, CDR1 is MDHEN and CDR2 is SYDVKM. This CDR3 has 14 residues. CDR3 protein: CASRSGTDTGELFF. In DNA, the CDR3 is TGTGCCAGCAGGTCCGGGACAGACACCGGGGAGCTGTTTTTT.